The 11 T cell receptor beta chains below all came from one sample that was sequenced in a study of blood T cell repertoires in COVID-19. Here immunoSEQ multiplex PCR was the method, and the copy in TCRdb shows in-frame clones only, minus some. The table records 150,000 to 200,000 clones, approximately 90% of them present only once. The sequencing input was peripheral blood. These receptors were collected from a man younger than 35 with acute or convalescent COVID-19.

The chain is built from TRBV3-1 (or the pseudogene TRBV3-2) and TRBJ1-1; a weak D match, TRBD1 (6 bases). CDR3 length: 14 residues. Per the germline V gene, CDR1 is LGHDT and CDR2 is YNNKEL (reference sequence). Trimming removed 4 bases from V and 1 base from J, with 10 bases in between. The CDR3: CASSPRGSNTEAFF. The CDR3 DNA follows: TGTGCCAGCAGCCCTAGGGGGTCGAACACTGAAGCTTTCTTT.

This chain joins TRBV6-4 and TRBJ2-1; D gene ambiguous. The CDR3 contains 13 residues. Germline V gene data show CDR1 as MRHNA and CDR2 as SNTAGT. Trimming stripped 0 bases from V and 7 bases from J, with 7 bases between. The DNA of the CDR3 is TGTGCCAGCAGTGACTCCGACTCTAATGAGCAGTTCTTC. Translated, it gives CASSDSDSNEQFF.

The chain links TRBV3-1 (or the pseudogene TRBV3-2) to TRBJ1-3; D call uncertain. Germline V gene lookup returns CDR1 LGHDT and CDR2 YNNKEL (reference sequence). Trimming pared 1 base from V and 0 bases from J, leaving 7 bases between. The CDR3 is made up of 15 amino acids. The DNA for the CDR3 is TGTGCCAGCAGCCAAGTACGGGGCTCTGGAAACACCATATATTTT. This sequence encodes CASSQVRGSGNTIYF.

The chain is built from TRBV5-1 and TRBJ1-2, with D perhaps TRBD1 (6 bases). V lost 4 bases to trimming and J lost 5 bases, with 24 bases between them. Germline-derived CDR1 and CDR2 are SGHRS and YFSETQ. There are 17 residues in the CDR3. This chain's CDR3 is CASSPEGGTPRGYGYTF. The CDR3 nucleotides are TGCGCCAGCAGCCCCGAGGGGGGGACGCCTCGGGGGTATGGCTACACCTTC.

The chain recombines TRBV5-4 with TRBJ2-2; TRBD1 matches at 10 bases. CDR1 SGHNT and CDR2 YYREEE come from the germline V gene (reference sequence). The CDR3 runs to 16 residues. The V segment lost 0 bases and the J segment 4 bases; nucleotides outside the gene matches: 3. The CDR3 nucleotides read TGTGCCAGCAGCTTGGGACAGGGGGCGCGCACCGGGGAGCTGTTTTTT. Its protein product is CASSLGQGARTGELFF.

The CDR3 bases are TGTGCCTGGAGTGGAGGGACAGCGGCGGGGGAGCTGTTTTTT. This encodes CAWSGGTAAGELFF. The chain combines TRBV30 with TRBJ2-2; 7 positions match TRBD1. Germline lookup yields CDR1 GTSNPN and CDR2 SVGIG (reference sequence). The CDR3 spans 14 residues. V lost 1 base and J lost 8; bases outside the gene matches: 7.

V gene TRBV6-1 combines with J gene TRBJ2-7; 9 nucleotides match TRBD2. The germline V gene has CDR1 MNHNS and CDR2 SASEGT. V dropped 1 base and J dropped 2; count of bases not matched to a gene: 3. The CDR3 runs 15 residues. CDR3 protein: CASSEGGLAAYEQYV. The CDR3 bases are TGTGCCAGCAGTGAAGGGGGACTAGCAGCCTACGAGCAGTACGTC.

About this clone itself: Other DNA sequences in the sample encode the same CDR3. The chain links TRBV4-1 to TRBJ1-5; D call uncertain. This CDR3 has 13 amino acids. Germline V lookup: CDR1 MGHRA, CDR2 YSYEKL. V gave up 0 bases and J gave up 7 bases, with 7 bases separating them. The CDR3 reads CASSQDPGQPQHF. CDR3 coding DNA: TGCGCCAGCAGCCAAGATCCGGGGCAGCCCCAGCATTTT.

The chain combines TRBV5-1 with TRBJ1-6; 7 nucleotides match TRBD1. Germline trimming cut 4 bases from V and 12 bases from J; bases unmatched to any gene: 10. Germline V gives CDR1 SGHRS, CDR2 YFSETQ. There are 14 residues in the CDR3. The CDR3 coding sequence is TGCGCCAGCAGCATGGGGGACAGCGGCCAACCCCTCCACTTT. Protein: CASSMGDSGQPLHF. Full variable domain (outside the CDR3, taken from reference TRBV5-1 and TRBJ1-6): KAGVTQTPRYLIKTRGQQVTLSCSPISGHRSVSWYQQTPGQGLQFLFEYFSETQRNKGNFPGRFSGRQFSNSRSEMNVSTLELGDSALYLCASSMGDSGQPLHFGNGTRLTVT.

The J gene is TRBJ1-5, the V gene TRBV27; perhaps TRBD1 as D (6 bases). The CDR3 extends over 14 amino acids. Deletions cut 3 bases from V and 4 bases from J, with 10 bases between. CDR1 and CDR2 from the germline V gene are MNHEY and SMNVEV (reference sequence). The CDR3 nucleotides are TGTGCCAGCAGTTTCAGGGGTCGGAATCAGCCCCAGCATTTT. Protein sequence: CASSFRGRNQPQHF.

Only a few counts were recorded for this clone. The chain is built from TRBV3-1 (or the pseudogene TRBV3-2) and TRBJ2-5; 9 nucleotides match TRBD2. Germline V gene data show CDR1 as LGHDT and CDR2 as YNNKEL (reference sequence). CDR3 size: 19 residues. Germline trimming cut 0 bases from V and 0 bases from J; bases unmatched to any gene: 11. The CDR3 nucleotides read TGTGCCAGCAGCCAAGATATTTTAGCGGGGGACTCCTACCAAGAGACCCAGTACTTC. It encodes CASSQDILAGDSYQETQYF.